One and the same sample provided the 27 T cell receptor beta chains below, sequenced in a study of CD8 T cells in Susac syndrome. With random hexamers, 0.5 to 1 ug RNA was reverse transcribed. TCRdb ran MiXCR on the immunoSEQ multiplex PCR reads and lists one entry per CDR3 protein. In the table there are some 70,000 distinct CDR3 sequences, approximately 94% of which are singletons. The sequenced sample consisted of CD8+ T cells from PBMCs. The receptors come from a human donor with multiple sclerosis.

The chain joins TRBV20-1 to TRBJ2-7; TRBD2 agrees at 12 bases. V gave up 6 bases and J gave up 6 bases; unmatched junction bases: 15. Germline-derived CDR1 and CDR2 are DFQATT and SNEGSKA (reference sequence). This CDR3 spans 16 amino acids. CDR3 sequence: CSASLLLAGGPPEQYF. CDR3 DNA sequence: TGCAGTGCCTCCCTACTACTAGCGGGAGGACCCCCCGAGCAGTACTTC.

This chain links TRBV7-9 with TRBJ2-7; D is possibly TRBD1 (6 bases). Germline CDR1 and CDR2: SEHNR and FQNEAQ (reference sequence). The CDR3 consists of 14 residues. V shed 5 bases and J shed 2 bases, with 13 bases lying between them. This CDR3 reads CASSLSRTAYEQYF. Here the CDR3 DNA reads TGTGCCAGCAGCCTCTCGAGGACAGCCTACGAGCAGTACTTC.

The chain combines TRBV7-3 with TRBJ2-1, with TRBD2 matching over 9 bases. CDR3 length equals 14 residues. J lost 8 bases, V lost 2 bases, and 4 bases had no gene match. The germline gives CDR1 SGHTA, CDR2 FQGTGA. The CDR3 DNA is TGTGCCAGCAGCTTAGCTAGCGGGATCGATGAGCAGTTCTTC. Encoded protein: CASSLASGIDEQFF.

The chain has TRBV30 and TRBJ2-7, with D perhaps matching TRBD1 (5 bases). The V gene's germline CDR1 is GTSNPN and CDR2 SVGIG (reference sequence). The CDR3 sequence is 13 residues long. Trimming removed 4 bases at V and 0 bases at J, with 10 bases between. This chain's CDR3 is CAWISDSSYEQYF. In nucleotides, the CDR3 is TGTGCCTGGATTTCCGACAGCTCCTACGAGCAGTACTTC.

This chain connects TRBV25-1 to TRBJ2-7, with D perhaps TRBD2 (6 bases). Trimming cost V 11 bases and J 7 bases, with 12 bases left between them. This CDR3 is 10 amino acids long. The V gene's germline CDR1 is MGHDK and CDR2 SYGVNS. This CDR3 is CAAGTWEQYF. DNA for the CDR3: TGTGCCGCCGGGACTTGGGAGCAGTACTTC.

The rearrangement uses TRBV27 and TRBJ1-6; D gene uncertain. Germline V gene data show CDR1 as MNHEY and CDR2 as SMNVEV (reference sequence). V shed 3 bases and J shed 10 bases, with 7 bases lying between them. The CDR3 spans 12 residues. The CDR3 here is CASSLLGSPLHF. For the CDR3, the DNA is TGTGCCAGCAGTTTGTTGGGCTCACCCCTCCACTTT.

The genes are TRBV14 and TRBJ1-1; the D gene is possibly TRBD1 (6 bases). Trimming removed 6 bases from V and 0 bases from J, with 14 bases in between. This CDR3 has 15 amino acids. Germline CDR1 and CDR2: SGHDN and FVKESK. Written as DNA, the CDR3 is TGTGCCAGCAGTTTTCGAGGACAGATGAACACTGAAGCTTTCTTT. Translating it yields CASSFRGQMNTEAFF. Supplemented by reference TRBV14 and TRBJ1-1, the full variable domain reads EAGVTQFPSHSVIEKGQTVTLRCDPISGHDNLYWYRRVMGKEIKFLLHFVKESKQDESGMPNNRFLAERTGGTYSTLKVQPAELEDSGVYFCASSFRGQMNTEAFFGQGTRLTVV.

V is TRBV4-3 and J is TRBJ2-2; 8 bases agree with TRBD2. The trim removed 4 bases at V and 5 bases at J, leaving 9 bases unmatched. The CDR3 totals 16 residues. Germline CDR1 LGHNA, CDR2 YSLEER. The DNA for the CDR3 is TGCGCCAGCAGCCCAAGTCGGGGGGGGCCTACCGGGGAGCTGTTTTTT. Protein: CASSPSRGGPTGELFF.

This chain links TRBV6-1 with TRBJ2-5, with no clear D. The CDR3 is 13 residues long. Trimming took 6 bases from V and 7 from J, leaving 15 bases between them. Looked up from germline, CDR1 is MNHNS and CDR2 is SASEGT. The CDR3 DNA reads TGTGCCAGCAGGGCCCCCCTCCGCGTGACCCAGTACTTC. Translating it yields CASRAPLRVTQYF.

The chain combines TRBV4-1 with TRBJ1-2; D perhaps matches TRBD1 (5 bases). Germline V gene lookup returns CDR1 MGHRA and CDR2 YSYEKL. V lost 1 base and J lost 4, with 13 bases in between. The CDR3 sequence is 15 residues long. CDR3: CASSQVPGGSYGYTF. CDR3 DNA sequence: TGCGCCAGCAGCCAAGTCCCCGGGGGGTCCTATGGCTACACCTTC.

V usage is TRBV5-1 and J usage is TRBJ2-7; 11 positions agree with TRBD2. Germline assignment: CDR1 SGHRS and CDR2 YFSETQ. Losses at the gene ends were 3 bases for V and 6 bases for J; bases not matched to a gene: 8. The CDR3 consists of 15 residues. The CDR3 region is CASSWGLADRSEQYF. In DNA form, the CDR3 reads TGCGCCAGCAGCTGGGGACTAGCGGACCGTAGCGAGCAGTACTTC.

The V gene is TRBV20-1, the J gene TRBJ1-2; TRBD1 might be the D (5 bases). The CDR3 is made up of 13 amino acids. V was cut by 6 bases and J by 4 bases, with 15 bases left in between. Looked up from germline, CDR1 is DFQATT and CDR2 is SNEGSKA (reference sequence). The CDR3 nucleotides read TGCAGTGCAGGGGACCTAAGTATCTATGGCTACACCTTC. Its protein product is CSAGDLSIYGYTF.

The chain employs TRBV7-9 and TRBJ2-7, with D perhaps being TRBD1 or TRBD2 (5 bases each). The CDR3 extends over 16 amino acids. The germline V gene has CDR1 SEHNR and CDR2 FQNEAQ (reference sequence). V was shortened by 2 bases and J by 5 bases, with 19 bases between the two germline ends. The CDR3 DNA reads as TGTGCCAGCAGCTTAACTGGGGGAACCCGTGGGAACGAGCAGTACTTC. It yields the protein CASSLTGGTRGNEQYF.

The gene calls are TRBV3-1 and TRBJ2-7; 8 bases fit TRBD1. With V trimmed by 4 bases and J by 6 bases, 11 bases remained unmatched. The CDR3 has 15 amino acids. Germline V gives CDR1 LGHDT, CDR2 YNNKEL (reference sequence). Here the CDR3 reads CASSPRPDREVEQYF. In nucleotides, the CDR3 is TGTGCCAGCAGCCCCCGCCCGGACAGGGAGGTCGAGCAGTACTTC.

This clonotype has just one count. CDR3 sequence (DNA): TGTGCCTGGAGTTCCGGGGCCTACGAGCAGTACTTC. It codes for CAWSSGAYEQYF. The chain joins TRBV30 to TRBJ2-7, with a tentative D call TRBD2 (5 bases). The V end was cut by 2 bases, the J end by 2 bases, with 7 bases between. This CDR3 has 12 amino acids. Germline CDR1 reads GTSNPN; CDR2 reads SVGIG (reference sequence).

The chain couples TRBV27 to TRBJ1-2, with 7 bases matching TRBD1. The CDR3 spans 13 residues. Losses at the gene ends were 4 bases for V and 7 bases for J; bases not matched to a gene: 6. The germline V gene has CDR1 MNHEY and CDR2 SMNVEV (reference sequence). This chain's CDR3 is CASSYRGAGGYTF. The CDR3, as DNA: TGTGCCAGCAGTTACAGGGGAGCCGGTGGCTACACCTTC.

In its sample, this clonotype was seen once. The CDR3 spells CASIFSGGFYEQYF. The CDR3 DNA sequence: TGTGCCAGCATTTTTAGCGGGGGTTTCTACGAGCAGTACTTC. The chain couples TRBV6-5 to TRBJ2-7; 9 bases map to TRBD2. Germline V gene lookup returns CDR1 MNHEY and CDR2 SVGAGI. The J segment lost 3 bases and the V segment lost 7 bases, leaving 7 bases of the junction unmatched. This CDR3 has 14 amino acids.

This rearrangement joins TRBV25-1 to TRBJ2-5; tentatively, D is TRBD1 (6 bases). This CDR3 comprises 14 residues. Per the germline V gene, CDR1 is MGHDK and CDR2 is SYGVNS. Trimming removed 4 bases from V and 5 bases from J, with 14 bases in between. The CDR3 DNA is TGTGCCAGCAGTGTGTCAGGGGAGATTGAGACCCAGTACTTC. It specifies CASSVSGEIETQYF.

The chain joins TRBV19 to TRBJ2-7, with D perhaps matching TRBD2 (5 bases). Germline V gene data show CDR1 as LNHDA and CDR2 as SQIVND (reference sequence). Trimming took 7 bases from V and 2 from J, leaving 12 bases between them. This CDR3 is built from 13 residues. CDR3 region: CASKGDEPYEQYF. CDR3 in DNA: TGTGCCAGTAAGGGAGACGAACCCTACGAGCAGTACTTC.

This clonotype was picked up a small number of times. CDR3 sequence reads: CASSRTDSNQPQHF. For the CDR3, the DNA is TGTGCCAGCAGCCGGACGGATAGCAATCAGCCCCAGCATTTT. V gene TRBV3-1 combines with J gene TRBJ1-5; unclear D gene. V was trimmed by 4 bases and J by 0 bases, leaving 7 bases between them. There are 14 residues in the CDR3. The germline CDR1 and CDR2 sequences are LGHDT and YNNKEL (reference sequence).

DNA of the CDR3: TGTGCCAGCAGCTTGAGAGGGGGGAACACCGGGGAGCTGTTTTTT. It translates to CASSLRGGNTGELFF. The chain employs TRBV13 and TRBJ2-2, with D possibly matching TRBD1 (6 bases). Trimming took 3 bases from V and 1 from J, leaving 9 bases between them. CDR3 length: 15 residues. Looked up from germline, CDR1 is PRHDT and CDR2 is FYEKMQ (reference sequence).

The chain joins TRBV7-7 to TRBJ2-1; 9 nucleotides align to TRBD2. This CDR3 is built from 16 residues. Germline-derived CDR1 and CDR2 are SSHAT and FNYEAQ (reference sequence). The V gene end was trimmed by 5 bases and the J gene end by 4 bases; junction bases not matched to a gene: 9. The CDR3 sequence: CASSAGLANSYNEQFF. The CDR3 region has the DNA TGTGCCAGCAGCGCGGGACTAGCTAACTCATACAATGAGCAGTTCTTC.

The DNA of the CDR3 is TGTGCCAGCAGTTACGACAGGGGGACTGAAGCTTTCTTT. Its protein is CASSYDRGTEAFF. This chain joins TRBV6-2 or TRBV6-3 and TRBJ1-1, with 9 bases lining up with TRBD1. The CDR3 length is 13 residues. V dropped 2 bases and J dropped 5; count of bases not matched to a gene: 0. Germline V gene sequence: CDR1 MNHEY, CDR2 SVGEGT.

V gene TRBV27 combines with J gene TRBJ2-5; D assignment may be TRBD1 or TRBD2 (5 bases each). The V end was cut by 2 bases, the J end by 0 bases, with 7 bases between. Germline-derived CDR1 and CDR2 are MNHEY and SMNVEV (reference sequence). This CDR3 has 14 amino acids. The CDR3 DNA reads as TGTGCCAGCAGTTTAGAGGGGTACCAAGAGACCCAGTACTTC. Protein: CASSLEGYQETQYF.

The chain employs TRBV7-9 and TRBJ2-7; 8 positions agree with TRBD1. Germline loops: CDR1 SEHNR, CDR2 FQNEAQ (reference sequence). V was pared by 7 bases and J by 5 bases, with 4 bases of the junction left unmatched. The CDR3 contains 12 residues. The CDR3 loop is CASTDRVHEQYF. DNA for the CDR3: TGTGCCAGCACGGACAGGGTCCACGAGCAGTACTTC.

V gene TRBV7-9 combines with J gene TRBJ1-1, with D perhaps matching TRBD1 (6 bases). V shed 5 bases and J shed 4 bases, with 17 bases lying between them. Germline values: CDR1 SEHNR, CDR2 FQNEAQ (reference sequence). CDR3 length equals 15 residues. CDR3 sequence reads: CASSLRDNGGTEAFF. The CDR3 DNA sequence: TGTGCCAGCAGCCTCCGGGACAACGGTGGCACTGAAGCTTTCTTT.

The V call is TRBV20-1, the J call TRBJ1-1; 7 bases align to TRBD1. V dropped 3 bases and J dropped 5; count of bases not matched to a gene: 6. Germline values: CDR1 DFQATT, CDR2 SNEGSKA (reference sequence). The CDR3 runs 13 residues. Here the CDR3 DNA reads TGCAGTGCTAGGCCCAGGGGGTGGACTGAAGCTTTCTTT. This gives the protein CSARPRGWTEAFF.